This T cell receptor (beta chain) came from a study of blood T cell repertoires in COVID-19. About the research overall: Samples came from the United States, Italy and Spain, spanning acute and convalescent COVID-19.

Original processing notes: For nucleated cells, counts were estimated from reference gene primer amplification. The repertoire was sequenced with immunoSEQ multiplex PCR; TCRdb's copy has only in-frame clones and lacks some. That table gives V, J and clone size, and the DNA gave D and trimming. The table records 90,000 to 130,000 clones, about 80% of them present only once. The CDR3 extends over 13 amino acids. Germline trimming cut 0 bases from V and 4 bases from J; bases unmatched to any gene: 2. From germline, CDR1 is GTSNPN and CDR2 SVGIG (reference sequence). V is TRBV30 and J is TRBJ1-2, with 7 bases that match TRBD1. The origin of this receptor is a woman between 65 and 79 years old with acute or convalescent COVID-19. Sequenced sample: peripheral blood. CDR3 loop: CAWSVTGTYGYTF. CDR3 sequence (DNA): TGTGCCTGGAGTGTGACAGGGACCTATGGCTACACCTTC.